The TCR beta chain under discussion was sequenced for a study of CD8+ T cells in alopecia areata. Study-level background: After 6 to 18 months of tofacitinib, follow-up continued 6 months off drug. Study-wide results and limits: Significant decreases in scalp clonality and expanded CD8+ clones followed tofacitinib treatment. On tofacitinib, scalp and blood still held many of the expanded lesional clones.

The CDR3 has 17 amino acids. Germline CDR1 reads LGHNA; CDR2 reads YSLEER. V was pared by 4 bases and J by 3 bases, with 14 bases of the junction left unmatched. On this clone: The target antigen is unknown.

cDNA prepared by RNA extraction and subsequent reverse transcription served as the template for sequencing. Profiling relied on immunoSEQ multiplex PCR, and the TCRdb table lists in-frame clones only, not all of them. Of roughly 190,000 clones in the sample, roughly 70% were seen once. As to treatment: oral pan-JAK inhibitor, 5-10 mg twice daily. The source was CD4+ T cells sorted from blood, collected at week 49, from a patient treated with tofacitinib. This receptor was taken from a human donor with alopecia areata. V gene TRBV4-3 combines with J gene TRBJ1-1, with 7 positions matching TRBD1. The chain's CDR3 is CASSLGTARRLDTEAFF. The CDR3 DNA sequence: TGCGCCAGCAGCCTCGGGACAGCGCGGCGTCTGGACACTGAAGCTTTCTTT.